This T cell receptor (beta chain) originates from a study of blood T cell repertoires in COVID-19. Study details: Acute and convalescent COVID-19 samples came from the United States, Italy and Spain. T cells, B-cell-depleted T cells, or PBMCs provided the cDNA or gDNA that served as material.

Cohorts were based on clinical histories the participants reported. As handled by the study authors: Estimated nucleated cell counts came from reference gene primer amplification. The repertoire was sequenced with immunoSEQ multiplex PCR; TCRdb's copy has only in-frame clones and lacks some. V and J calls and clone size come straight from that table; D and trimming were deduced from the DNA. The sample shows 200,000 to 250,000 clones, over 75% of them seen only once. CDR1 and CDR2 from the germline V gene are MDHEN and SYDVKM. Germline trimming cut 5 bases from V and 4 bases from J; bases unmatched to any gene: 7. CDR3 length: 14 amino acids. This clone was counted a single time.

The V gene is TRBV28, the J gene TRBJ1-1, with 7 bases fitting TRBD1. Material: PBMCs or T cells enriched from blood (not recorded which). The receptor's source is a woman between 35 and 50 years old with acute COVID-19. The CDR3 reads CASSQRQGGTEAFF. As DNA, the CDR3 is TGTGCCAGCAGTCAACGACAGGGAGGCACTGAAGCTTTCTTT.